These 26 T cell receptor beta chains were sequenced from one sample in a study of identical twins. MiXCR was run by TCRdb on the 5' RACE reads, yielding one entry per CDR3 protein. Found here are around 1.7 million distinct CDR3 sequences, about 32% of them singletons; the top ten hold about 0.3%. What was sequenced was cord blood. These receptor sequences come from a newborn girl in good health.

The chain has TRBV6-2 or TRBV6-3 and TRBJ2-1; D is undetermined. The J call may be in error: the DNA end matches TRBJ2-7 better. Germline V gene lookup returns CDR1 MNHEY and CDR2 SVGEGT. This CDR3 contains 12 residues. The CDR3 here is CASSYFDNEQYF. The DNA for the CDR3 is TGTGCCAGCAGTTACTTCGACAATGAGCAGTACTTC.

The V call is TRBV28, the J call TRBJ2-1, with 11 positions matching TRBD2. V dropped 3 bases and J dropped 7; count of bases not matched to a gene: 8. Per germline, CDR1 MDHEN and CDR2 SYDVKM. The CDR3 sequence is 16 residues long. This CDR3 is CASSFPIAGGGNEQFF. Here the CDR3 DNA reads TGTGCCAGCAGTTTCCCCATAGCGGGAGGGGGTAATGAGCAGTTCTTC.

This clonotype was observed a handful of times. One base separates it from a far larger clone, so it is likely a read error. The chain has TRBV6-5 and TRBJ2-7, with unresolved D. Germline CDR1 is MNHEY and CDR2 is SVGAGI. Deletions cut 6 bases from V and 2 bases from J, with 5 bases between. This CDR3 has 11 residues. DNA for the CDR3: TGTGCCAGCAGGCCCGCCTACGAGCAGTACTTC. It codes for CASRPAYEQYF.

The sample holds a few counts of this clonotype. V usage is TRBV20-1 and J usage is TRBJ1-5; no reliable D call. Deletions cut 3 bases from V and 4 bases from J, with 10 bases between. Germline V gene data show CDR1 as DFQATT and CDR2 as SNEGSKA (reference sequence). The length of the CDR3 is 13 residues. The CDR3 bases are TGCAGTGCTAGTCCGGGAAGGAATCAGCCCCAGCATTTT. It is translated as CSASPGRNQPQHF.

This clonotype has at least ten counts. The rearrangement links TRBV2 to TRBJ2-7; a possible D gene is TRBD2 (5 bases). This CDR3 has 12 residues. The V end was cut by 3 bases, the J end by 2 bases, with 5 bases between. Germline loops: CDR1 SNHLY, CDR2 FYNNEI. The CDR3 nucleotides read TGTGCCAGCAGTGAGAGGGCCTACGAGCAGTACTTC. Translating gives CASSERAYEQYF.

This clonotype has a handful of counts. The J gene is TRBJ2-2, the V gene TRBV5-1; D is uncertain. CDR3 length equals 10 residues. Deletions cut 7 bases from V and 9 bases from J, with 7 bases between. Germline-derived CDR1 and CDR2 are SGHRS and YFSETQ. The CDR3 DNA follows: TGCGCCAGCGTCCGCCGGGAGCTGTTTTTT. Its translation is CASVRRELFF.

The table lists this clonotype with a count of one. The chain carries TRBV12-3 or TRBV12-4 and TRBJ2-7; maybe TRBD2 (6 bases). V shed 5 bases and J shed 7 bases, with 21 bases lying between them. The CDR3 extends over 15 amino acids. In DNA form, the CDR3 reads TGTGCCAGCAGTCCCCTAGCGAAGGCCTACAATGAGCAGTACTTC. Translating gives CASSPLAKAYNEQYF.

The V gene is TRBV28, the J gene TRBJ1-5; D is unresolved. The CDR3 is 15 residues long. V was pared by 2 bases and J by 5 bases, with 13 bases between. Germline-derived CDR1 and CDR2 are MDHEN and SYDVKM. CDR3 loop: CASSLPSTVDQPQHF. As DNA, the CDR3 is TGTGCCAGCAGTTTACCCTCGACCGTAGATCAGCCCCAGCATTTT.

This clonotype came up a few times. The CDR3 coding sequence is TGTGCCAGCAGCCCTAACAGACAGACCAGAGCGCAGTATTTT. It is translated as CASSPNRQTRAQYF. This chain uses TRBV14 with TRBJ2-3; D is perhaps TRBD1 (5 bases). Germline values: CDR1 SGHDN, CDR2 FVKESK. The CDR3 totals 14 residues. Between the trimmed V and J ends, which lost 4 bases and 10 bases, there was a span of 18 bases. Full variable domain (missing parts from reference TRBV14 and TRBJ2-3): EAGVTQFPSHSVIEKGQTVTLRCDPISGHDNLYWYRRVMGKEIKFLLHFVKESKQDESGMPNNRFLAERTGGTYSTLKVQPAELEDSGVYFCASSPNRQTRAQYFGPGTRLTVL.

This chain links TRBV20-1 with TRBJ2-5, with TRBD2 identical over 10 bases. With V trimmed by 3 bases and J by 5 bases, 6 bases remained unmatched. The CDR3 is 14 residues long. Per germline, CDR1 DFQATT and CDR2 SNEGSKA (reference sequence). The CDR3, as DNA: TGCAGTGCTAGTCGAGCGGGGGGGCGGGAGACCCAGTACTTC. This encodes CSASRAGGRETQYF.

The chain links TRBV4-1 to TRBJ2-5; D not resolved. The CDR3 consists of 13 residues. The germline gives CDR1 MGHRA, CDR2 YSYEKL. V gave up 4 bases and J gave up 5 bases, with 11 bases separating them. The CDR3 is CASSRVLRETQYF. CDR3 in DNA: TGCGCCAGCAGCCGAGTTCTACGGGAGACCCAGTACTTC.

This clonotype turned up a few times. CDR3 loop: CASSWEGGWRTEAFF. CDR3 DNA sequence: TGTGCCAGCAGTTGGGAGGGGGGTTGGCGCACTGAAGCTTTCTTT. The V gene is TRBV6-6, the J gene TRBJ1-1; maybe TRBD1 (6 bases). CDR3 length equals 15 residues. Germline values: CDR1 MNHNY, CDR2 SVGAGI (reference sequence). The ends were cut back, 4 bases at V and 4 bases at J, with 16 bases in the middle.

As for this clonotype: This likely traces to a read error, being one base from a far larger clone. This sequence joins TRBV7-9 and TRBJ1-1; D unresolved. Germline values: CDR1 SEHNR, CDR2 FQNEAQ (reference sequence). The CDR3 extends over 13 amino acids. CDR3 residues: CASSLARNAEAFF. The CDR3 region has the DNA TGTGCCAGCAGCTTAGCCAGGAACGCTGAAGCTTTCTTT.

A remark on this clonotype: A read error is possible here, since a much larger clone lies one base away. The rearrangement joins TRBV6-6 to TRBJ2-5; D not resolved. Germline CDR1 MNHNY, CDR2 SVGAGI (reference sequence). CDR3 length: 14 residues. The CDR3 region has the DNA TGTGCCAGCAGTGACTCTTCCTTCCAAGAGACCCAGTACTTC. It yields the protein CASSDSSFQETQYF.

The sample holds a few counts of this clonotype. The chain uses TRBV7-9 and TRBJ2-3; 7 bases are a match to TRBD1. Looked up from germline, CDR1 is SEHNR and CDR2 is FQNEAQ (reference sequence). J was trimmed by 5 bases and V by 1 base; bases with no gene match: 3. The CDR3 runs to 14 residues. The CDR3 region has the DNA TGTGCCAGCAGCTTAGTTAGGACAGGAGATACGCAGTATTTT. It specifies CASSLVRTGDTQYF.

The table lists this clonotype with a few counts. The V and J genes are TRBV14 and TRBJ2-3; 7 bases map to TRBD2. The CDR3 runs 15 residues. CDR1 and CDR2 from the germline V gene are SGHDN and FVKESK. V trimming: 3 bases; J trimming: 4 bases; junction bases outside the gene matches: 7. In DNA, the CDR3 is TGTGCCAGCAGCCATACGCGGGGGACGTCAGATACGCAGTATTTT. Its translation: CASSHTRGTSDTQYF.

This clonotype has a handful of counts. The chain employs TRBV20-1 and TRBJ2-1; 7 bases map to TRBD2. This CDR3 is built from 15 residues. The trim removed 6 bases at V and 0 bases at J, leaving 8 bases unmatched. CDR1 and CDR2 (germline): DFQATT, SNEGSKA (reference sequence). This CDR3 is CSAPQAGRSYNEQFF. The CDR3 bases are TGCAGTGCCCCTCAAGCGGGACGCTCCTACAATGAGCAGTTCTTC.

The chain has TRBV28 and TRBJ2-1; D gene ambiguous. Germline V lookup: CDR1 MDHEN, CDR2 SYDVKM. V lost 8 bases and J 3 bases, leaving 11 bases between the germline ends. The CDR3 consists of 13 residues. As DNA, the CDR3 is TGTGCCAGCGTAGCAATTCTCTACAATGAGCAGTTCTTC. Protein product: CASVAILYNEQFF. Full variable domain (outside the CDR3, taken from reference TRBV28 and TRBJ2-1): DVKVTQSSRYLVKRTGEKVFLECVQDMDHENMFWYRQDPGLGLRLIYFSYDVKMKEKGDIPEGYSVSREKKERFSLILESASTNQTSMYLCASVAILYNEQFFGPGTRLTVL.

The V gene is TRBV20-1, the J gene TRBJ1-6; 11 nucleotides agree with TRBD1. Losses at the gene ends were 0 bases for V and 10 bases for J; bases not matched to a gene: 8. Germline V CDR1 and CDR2: DFQATT, SNEGSKA (reference sequence). The CDR3 contains 16 residues. CDR3 sequence (DNA): TGCAGTGCTAGAGATCTTACGGGACAGGGGGGATCACCCCTCCACTTT. Amino acids: CSARDLTGQGGSPLHF.

V usage is TRBV20-1 and J usage is TRBJ1-1; 12 positions match TRBD1. This CDR3 comprises 16 residues. CDR1 and CDR2 from the germline V gene are DFQATT and SNEGSKA (reference sequence). CDR3 nucleotides: TGCACCACAGCCGGGACAGGGGGCATGGGGAACACTGAAGCTTTCTTT. Its translation is CTTAGTGGMGNTEAFF.

This clonotype came up a few times. This sequence joins TRBV24-1 and TRBJ2-1; TRBD1 aligns across 10 bases. The CDR3 has 16 amino acids. V trimming: 3 bases; J trimming: 4 bases; junction bases outside the gene matches: 5. Germline CDR1 KGHDR, CDR2 SFDVKD. The CDR3 is CATSDLGQGLYNEQFF. The CDR3 DNA sequence: TGTGCCACCAGTGATCTGGGACAGGGGCTTTACAATGAGCAGTTCTTC.

In this sample, this clonotype turned up a few times. This chain joins TRBV20-1 and TRBJ2-1; 12 positions match TRBD2. J was trimmed by 8 bases and V by 0 bases; bases with no gene match: 2. This CDR3 has 14 amino acids. CDR1 is DFQATT, CDR2 SNEGSKA, per germline (reference sequence). CDR3 sequence: CSARETSGRDEQFF. As DNA, the CDR3 is TGCAGTGCTAGAGAGACTAGCGGGAGAGATGAGCAGTTCTTC.

V is TRBV12-3 or TRBV12-4 and J is TRBJ2-1; the match to TRBD2 covers 16 bases. Trimming removed 0 bases from V and 2 bases from J; junction bases left unmatched: 1. CDR3 length: 18 residues. The CDR3 reads CASSLAGLAGGPYNEQFF. CDR3 sequence (DNA): TGTGCCAGCAGTTTAGCGGGACTAGCGGGGGGGCCCTACAATGAGCAGTTCTTC.

This clonotype appeared a few times. The chain employs TRBV4-1 and TRBJ2-3; TRBD1 matches at 7 bases. The CDR3 runs to 14 residues. Unmatched junction bases numbered 2, after V lost 3 bases and J lost 2 bases. CDR1 MGHRA and CDR2 YSYEKL come from the germline V gene. The chain's CDR3 is CASSQTGITDTQYF. The CDR3 DNA follows: TGCGCCAGCAGCCAGACAGGGATCACAGATACGCAGTATTTT.

This clonotype was seen a few times. V gene TRBV28 combines with J gene TRBJ2-1; 7 bases map to TRBD2. V dropped 6 bases and J dropped 9; count of bases not matched to a gene: 17. Germline values: CDR1 MDHEN, CDR2 SYDVKM. The CDR3 is 16 amino acids. This CDR3 is CASRVTSMGGSPEQFF. CDR3 DNA: TGTGCCAGCAGGGTAACAAGTATGGGGGGGTCTCCTGAGCAGTTCTTC.

The gene calls are TRBV10-3 and TRBJ2-2; 9 bases fit TRBD2. J gave up 5 bases and V 11 bases, and 12 bases lay outside the gene matches. The CDR3 consists of 15 residues. The germline V gene has CDR1 ENHRY and CDR2 SYGVKD. The CDR3 sequence: CAASGTSRGTGELFF. The DNA of the CDR3 is TGTGCCGCTTCCGGGACTAGCCGCGGAACCGGGGAGCTGTTTTTT.